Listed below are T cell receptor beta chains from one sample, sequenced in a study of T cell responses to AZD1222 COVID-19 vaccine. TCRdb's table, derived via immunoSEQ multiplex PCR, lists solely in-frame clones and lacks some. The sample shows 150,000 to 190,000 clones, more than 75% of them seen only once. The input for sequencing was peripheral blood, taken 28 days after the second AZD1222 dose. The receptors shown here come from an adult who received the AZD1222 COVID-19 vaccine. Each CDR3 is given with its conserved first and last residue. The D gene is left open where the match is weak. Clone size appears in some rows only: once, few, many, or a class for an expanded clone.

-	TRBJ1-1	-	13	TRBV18	TGTGCCAGCTCACCCATAGGGCGAACTGAAGCTTTCTTT	CASSPIGRTEAFF
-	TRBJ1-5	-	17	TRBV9	TGTGCCAGCACCACCGAGGGGCAGAGCTATAGCAATCAGCCCCAGCATTTT	CASTTEGQSYSNQPQHF
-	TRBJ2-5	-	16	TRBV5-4	TGTGCCAGCAGCGGCGTCGGTGGCAGTGTGCAAGAGACCCAGTACTTC	CASSGVGGSVQETQYF
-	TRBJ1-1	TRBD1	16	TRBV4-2	TGTGCCAGCAGCCAAGGTCCGGGACAGGGTAACACTGAAGCTTTCTTT	CASSQGPGQGNTEAFF
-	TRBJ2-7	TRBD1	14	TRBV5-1	TGCGCCAGCAGCTCGGACAGGGACCCCTACGAGCAGTACTTC	CASSSDRDPYEQYF
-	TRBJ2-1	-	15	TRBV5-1	TGCGCCAGCAGCTTGACTGGCCTCTCCTACAATGAGCAGTTCTTC	CASSLTGLSYNEQFF
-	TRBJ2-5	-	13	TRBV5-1	TGCGCCAGCAGCGAACAGGGAAGAGAGACCCAGTACTTC	CASSEQGRETQYF
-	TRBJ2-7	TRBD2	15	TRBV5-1	TGCGCCAGCAGCAAGGGACGGGAGGGCCCCTGGGAGCAGTACTTC	CASSKGREGPWEQYF
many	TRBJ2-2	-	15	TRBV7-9	TGTGCCAGCAGCCCACGGGACACCTCGGCCGGGGAGCTGTTTTTT	CASSPRDTSAGELFF
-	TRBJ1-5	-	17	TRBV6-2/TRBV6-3	TGTGCCAGCAGTTACTGGAGGGGGGGCCTTCGAGATCAGCCCCAGCATTTT	CASSYWRGGLRDQPQHF
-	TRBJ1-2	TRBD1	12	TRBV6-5	TGTGCCAGCAGCGGACAGGTTTATGGCTACACCTTC	CASSGQVYGYTF
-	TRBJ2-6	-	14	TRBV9	TGTGCCAGCAGCGCTGCCCGTGGGGCCAACGTCCTGACTTTC	CASSAARGANVLTF
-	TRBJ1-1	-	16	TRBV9	TGTGCCAGCAGCGCTGGGGGAGGGGGTATGAACACTGAAGCTTTCTTT	CASSAGGGGMNTEAFF
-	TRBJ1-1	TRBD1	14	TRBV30	TGTGCCTGGAGTGTAGACAGGGGATACACTGAAGCTTTCTTT	CAWSVDRGYTEAFF
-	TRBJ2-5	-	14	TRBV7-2	TGTGCCAGCAGCTTAGATCAGGGCTGGGAGACCCAGTACTTC	CASSLDQGWETQYF
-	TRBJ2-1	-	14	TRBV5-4	TGTGCCAGCAGCGGGATTAGCGGAATGAATGAGCAGTTCTTC	CASSGISGMNEQFF
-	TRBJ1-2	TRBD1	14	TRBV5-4	TGTGCCAGCAGCGGGCGGACAGGGGGATATGGCTACACCTTC	CASSGRTGGYGYTF
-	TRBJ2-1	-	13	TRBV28	TGTGCCGCAAGCGGGACACCGTACAATGAGCAGTTCTTC	CAASGTPYNEQFF
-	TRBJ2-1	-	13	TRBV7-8	TGTGCCAGCAGCTTCCGCCTTAATGTTGAGCAGTTCTTC	CASSFRLNVEQFF
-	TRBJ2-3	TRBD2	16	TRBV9	TGTGCCAGCAGCGCCAGCGGGAGGGCCATCGCAGATACGCAGTATTTT	CASSASGRAIADTQYF
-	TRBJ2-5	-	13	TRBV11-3	TGTGCCAGCAGCTTCCGGGGCACCGAGACCCAGTACTTC	CASSFRGTETQYF
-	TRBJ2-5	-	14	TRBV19	TGTGCCAGTAGTGGGGGACATCTAAAAGAGACCCAGTACTTC	CASSGGHLKETQYF
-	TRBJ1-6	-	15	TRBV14	TGTGCCAGCAGCCGGTCGAGCTCCTATAATTCACCCCTCCACTTT	CASSRSSSYNSPLHF
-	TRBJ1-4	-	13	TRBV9	TGTGCCAGCAGCGTAAACCATGAGGAAAAACTGTTTTTT	CASSVNHEEKLFF
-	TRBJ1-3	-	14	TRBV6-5	TGTGCCAGCAGACCCTCAGGGTCTGGAAACACCATATATTTT	CASRPSGSGNTIYF
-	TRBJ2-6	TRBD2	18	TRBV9	TGTGCCAGCAGCCCGGGACTAGCGGGAGGGGCAGGGGCCAACGTCCTGACTTTC	CASSPGLAGGAGANVLTF
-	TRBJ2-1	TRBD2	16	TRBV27	TGTGCCAGCAGCGACCGTAGACTAGCGGGAGGTCGGGAGCAGTTCTTC	CASSDRRLAGGREQFF
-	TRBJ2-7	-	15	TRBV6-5	TGTGCCAGCAACAACGGGCCAGGAAGGAACTACGAGCAGTACTTC	CASNNGPGRNYEQYF